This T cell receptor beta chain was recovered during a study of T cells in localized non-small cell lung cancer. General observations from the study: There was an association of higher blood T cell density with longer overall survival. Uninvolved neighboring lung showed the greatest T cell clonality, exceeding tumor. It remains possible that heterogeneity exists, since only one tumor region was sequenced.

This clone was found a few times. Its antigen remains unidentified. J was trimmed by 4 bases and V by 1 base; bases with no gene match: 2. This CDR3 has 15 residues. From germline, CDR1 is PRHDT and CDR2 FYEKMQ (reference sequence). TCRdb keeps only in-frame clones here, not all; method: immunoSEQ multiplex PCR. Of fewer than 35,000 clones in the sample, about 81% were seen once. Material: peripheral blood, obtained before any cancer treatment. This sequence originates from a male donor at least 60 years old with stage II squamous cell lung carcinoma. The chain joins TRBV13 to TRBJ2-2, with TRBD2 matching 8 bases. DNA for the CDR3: TGTGCCAGCAGCTTAGCGGGAGGGCCCACCGGGGAGCTGTTTTTT. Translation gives CASSLAGGPTGELFF.